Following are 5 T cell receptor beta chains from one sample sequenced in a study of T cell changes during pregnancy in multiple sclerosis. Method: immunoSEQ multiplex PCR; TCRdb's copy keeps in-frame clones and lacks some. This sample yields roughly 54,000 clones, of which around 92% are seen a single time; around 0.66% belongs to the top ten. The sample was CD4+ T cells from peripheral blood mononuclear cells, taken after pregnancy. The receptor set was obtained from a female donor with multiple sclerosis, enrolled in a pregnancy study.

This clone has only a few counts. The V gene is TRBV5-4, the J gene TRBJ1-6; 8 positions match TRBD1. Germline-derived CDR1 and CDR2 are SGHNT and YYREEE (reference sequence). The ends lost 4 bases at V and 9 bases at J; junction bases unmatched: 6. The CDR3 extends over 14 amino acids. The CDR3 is CASSPRTGSSPLHF. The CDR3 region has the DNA TGTGCCAGCAGCCCCCGGACAGGGAGTTCACCCCTCCACTTT.

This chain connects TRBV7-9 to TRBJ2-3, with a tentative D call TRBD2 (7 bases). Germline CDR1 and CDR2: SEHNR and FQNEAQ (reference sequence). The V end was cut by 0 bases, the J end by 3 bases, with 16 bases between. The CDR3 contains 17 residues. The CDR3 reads CASSLAFGGGRTDTQYF. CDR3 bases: TGTGCCAGCAGCTTAGCCTTTGGGGGGGGCCGGACAGATACGCAGTATTTT. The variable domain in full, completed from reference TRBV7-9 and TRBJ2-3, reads DTGVSQNPRHKITKRGQNVTFRCDPISEHNRLYWYRQTLGQGPEFLTYFQNEAQLEKSRLLSDRFSAERPKGSFSTLEIQRTEQGDSAMYLCASSLAFGGGRTDTQYFGPGTRLTVL.

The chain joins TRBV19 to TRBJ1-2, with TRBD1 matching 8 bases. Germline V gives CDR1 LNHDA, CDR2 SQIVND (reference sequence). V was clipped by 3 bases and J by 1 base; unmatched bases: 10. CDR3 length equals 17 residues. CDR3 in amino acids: CASSILGQGAFNYGYTF. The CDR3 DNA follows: TGTGCCAGTAGTATTTTAGGCCAGGGGGCCTTTAACTATGGCTACACCTTC. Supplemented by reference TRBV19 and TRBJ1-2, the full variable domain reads DGGITQSPKYLFRKEGQNVTLSCEQNLNHDAMYWYRQDPGQGLRLIYYSQIVNDFQKGDIAEGYSVSREKKESFPLTVTSAQKNPTAFYLCASSILGQGAFNYGYTFGSGTRLTVV.

CDR3 in DNA: TGTGCCAGCAGCGTAGGGGCAGATCCTCTACCCTCCTACGAGCAGTACTTC. Protein: CASSVGADPLPSYEQYF. This chain links TRBV9 with TRBJ2-7, with D unresolved. V lost 0 bases, J lost 0 bases, and 16 bases lay in between. The CDR3 runs to 17 residues. Germline-derived CDR1 and CDR2 are SGDLS and YYNGEE.

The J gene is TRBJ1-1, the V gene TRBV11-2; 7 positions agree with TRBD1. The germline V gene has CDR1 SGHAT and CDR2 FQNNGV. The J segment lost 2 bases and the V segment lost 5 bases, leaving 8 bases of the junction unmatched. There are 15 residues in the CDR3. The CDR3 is CASSLRGQLNTEAFF. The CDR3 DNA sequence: TGTGCCAGCAGCCTACGGGGACAGCTTAACACTGAAGCTTTCTTT.